The 8 T cell receptor beta chains below come from one sample, sequenced in a study of CD8 T cells in ankylosing spondylitis (dated by TCRdb to about 2017). Library preparation employed 5' RACE. Sequencing used an Illumina HiSeq 2500. Through fastp at Q25 and MiXCR, TCRdb rebuilt clones from the public reads, retaining in-frame beta chains. Each entry is one CDR3 protein sequence, shown with its most common DNA and genes. The table for this sample lists 200,000 to 300,000 distinct CDR3 sequences; over 30% of them were counted only once. Approximately 4% of the sample lies in the top ten. The sample taken for sequencing was blood, either unsorted or a sorted T cell fraction (not recorded which). These receptors were taken from a male donor with ankylosing spondylitis or in good health (not recorded which).

V usage is TRBV10-3 and J usage is TRBJ2-1, with TRBD1 identical over 7 bases. J lost 9 bases, V lost 6 bases, and 8 bases had no gene match. This CDR3 spans 13 amino acids. Germline V lookup: CDR1 ENHRY, CDR2 SYGVKD. CDR3 in amino acids: CAISRDSLGEQFF. CDR3 bases: TGTGCCATCAGCCGGGACAGTCTGGGTGAGCAGTTCTTC.

This clonotype came up a few times. The chain uses TRBV9 and TRBJ2-1; 8 bases line up with TRBD1. V dropped 2 bases and J dropped 8; count of bases not matched to a gene: 12. Germline loops: CDR1 SGDLS, CDR2 YYNGEE. CDR3 length equals 16 residues. The CDR3 DNA follows: TGTGCCAGCAGCGTTCGGGGACAGGTTAGGATCCATGAGCAGTTCTTC. Translating gives CASSVRGQVRIHEQFF. Filled out from reference TRBV9 and TRBJ2-1, the complete variable domain reads DSGVTQTPKHLITATGQRVTLRCSPRSGDLSVYWYQQSLDQGLQFLIQYYNGEERAKGNILERFSAQQFPDLHSELNLSSLELGDSALYFCASSVRGQVRIHEQFFGPGTRLTVL.

The chain links TRBV12-3 or TRBV12-4 to TRBJ2-3, with TRBD2 matching 14 bases. This CDR3 is 17 amino acids long. V lost 5 bases and J lost 0; bases outside the gene matches: 4. The CDR3 spells CASSPWTSGGSTDTQYF. The CDR3 coding sequence is TGTGCCAGCAGTCCTTGGACTAGCGGGGGGAGCACAGATACGCAGTATTTT.

The J gene is TRBJ2-2, the V gene TRBV10-3; tentatively, D is TRBD1 (5 bases). The length of the CDR3 is 17 residues. The germline gives CDR1 ENHRY, CDR2 SYGVKD. V gave up 5 bases and J gave up 5 bases, with 21 bases separating them. The CDR3 sequence is CAISLREAGRQTGELFF. The CDR3 bases are TGTGCCATCAGTCTTCGAGAAGCCGGAAGACAGACCGGGGAGCTGTTTTTT.

This chain links TRBV27 with TRBJ2-7, with 7 bases identical to TRBD1. The CDR3 length is 14 residues. V shed 2 bases, J shed 1 base, and the junction held 2 bases outside the gene matches. Germline V gene data show CDR1 as MNHEY and CDR2 as SMNVEV (reference sequence). The CDR3 sequence is CASSLGDSSYEQYF. In DNA, the CDR3 is TGTGCCAGCAGTTTAGGGGACAGTTCCTACGAGCAGTACTTC.

This CDR3 reads CASSPPKTGRMNTEAFF. CDR3 bases: TGCGCCAGCAGCCCACCGAAAACGGGACGTATGAACACTGAAGCTTTCTTT. This sequence joins TRBV5-1 and TRBJ1-1, with D possibly matching TRBD1 (5 bases). The CDR3 runs to 17 residues. Germline values: CDR1 SGHRS, CDR2 YFSETQ. Trimming cost V 4 bases and J 0 bases, with 19 bases left between them.

The chain uses TRBV29-1 and TRBJ2-1, with 7 bases aligning to TRBD1. The CDR3 is made up of 14 amino acids. The germline V gene has CDR1 SQVTM and CDR2 ANQGSEA. The junction had 7 bases not matched to a gene; V was cut back by 4 bases and J by 4 bases. CDR3 sequence: CSVVEGGAYNEQFF. The CDR3 coding sequence is TGCAGCGTTGTGGAAGGGGGCGCTTACAATGAGCAGTTCTTC.

The chain's CDR3 is CASSRKARGTGELFF. Here the CDR3 DNA reads TGTGCCAGCAGCCGGAAGGCCCGCGGAACCGGGGAGCTGTTTTTT. The chain is built from TRBV6-7 and TRBJ2-2, with unresolved D. TRBV6-7 is recorded as an ORF, its role being uncertain. V lost 6 bases to trimming and J lost 5 bases, with 16 bases between them. The CDR3 totals 15 residues.